Listed below are T cell receptor beta chains from one sample, sequenced in a study of shared clonotypes between healthy human individuals. Only in-frame clones appear in the TCRdb table, and some are missing; sequencing was by immunoSEQ multiplex PCR. Here the sample spans around 550,000 clones, 85% to 95% being singletons. What was sequenced was naive CD8+ T cells sorted from blood. These receptors originate from a woman aged 30 to 39 in good health. Both conserved end residues are trimmed from each CDR3.

>TRBV28|TRBJ1-3|13
ASSPERQGGNTIY
>TRBV11-2|TRBJ2-5|11
ASSFLDEETQY
>TRBV6-1|TRBJ2-1|13
ASSEVASGSREQF
>TRBV11-2|TRBJ1-2|13
ASSRWAAESYGYT
>TRBV28|TRBJ2-5|11
ASRSTGEETQY
>TRBV15|TRBJ1-2|12
ATSPRHPNYGYT
>TRBV14|TRBJ1-2|13
ASSQVPGNQYGYT
>TRBV7-9|TRBJ2-2|15
ASRSGLAGRIAGELF
>TRBV7-9|TRBJ2-1|9
ASTMYNEQF
>TRBV7-9|TRBJ2-7|10
ASSPQVYEQY
>TRBV5-4|TRBJ2-1|13
ASSFPMREGNEQF
>TRBV5-4|TRBJ2-3|18
ASSFRIGTGTSGSTDTQY
>TRBV27|.|12
ASSLSPTAYEQY
>TRBV7-9|TRBJ2-5|13
ASSLWASPRETQY
>TRBV15|TRBJ2-7|17
ATSRDRASGRTSSYEQY
>TRBV10-1|TRBJ1-3|11
ASSEEAGNTIY
>TRBV27|TRBJ2-2|13
ASTTWASNTGELF
>TRBV30|TRBJ2-7|13
AWRSDGLWSYEQY
>TRBV11-2|TRBJ2-7|13
ASSSDRLAAYEQY
>TRBV10-2|TRBJ1-2|9
ASSDNYGYT
>TRBV27|TRBJ2-1|16
ASSFVRIGRSSYNEQF
>TRBV4-1|TRBJ1-5|13
ASSQVPQSNQPQH
>TRBV15|TRBJ2-5|15
ATSPSEGGLRTETQY
>TRBV27|TRBJ2-7|11
ASSDLLGYEQY
>TRBV7-6|TRBJ2-7|12
ASSWDRGGYEQY
>TRBV5-1|TRBJ2-3|14
ASSPSGSHSTDTQY
>TRBV6-4|TRBJ2-1|13
ASRTSGTSYNEQF
>TRBV7-2|TRBJ2-5|11
ASSSLEFGDQY
>TRBV18|TRBJ2-2|17
ASSPPWPGADGDTGELF
>TRBV14|TRBJ2-4|11
ASSGTGADIQY
>TRBV13|TRBJ2-3|13
ASSFGAVSDDTQY
>TRBV11-3|TRBJ2-3|13
ASSLTGRDPDTQY
>TRBV21-1|TRBJ1-5|14
ASSKVGPGHNQPQH
>TRBV9|TRBJ2-1|15
ASSAGGAPSSYNEQF
>TRBV6-5|TRBJ1-5|9
ASSPGWAQH
>TRBV18|TRBJ1-4|15
ASSPVDPLSPNEKLF
>TRBV11-2|TRBJ2-4|15
ASSSTGTSGILNIQY
>TRBV4-1|TRBJ1-1|12
ASSQVLVGTEAF